Listed below are T cell receptor beta chains from one sample, sequenced in a study of beta chain features in type 1 diabetes. TCRdb keeps only in-frame clones here, not all; method: immunoSEQ multiplex PCR. This table has over 600,000 clones, 9.5% to 15% appearing once. The sample taken for sequencing was naive CD4+ T cells from blood. The receptors derive from a man aged 25-45 years with type 1 diabetes. The CDR3 runs from the conserved cysteine through the conserved F or W. Fields, in order: J gene, clone size, D gene, V gene, CDR3 DNA, CDR3 protein. D genes are given only for firm matches. Clone sizes are given selectively: once, few, many, or a class where the clone is expanded.

>TRBJ1-3|-|-|TRBV10-3
TGTGCCATCACCCCCAGCTCTGGAAACACCATATATTTT
CAITPSSGNTIYF
>TRBJ2-1|few|-|TRBV9
TGTGCCAGCAGCCTCCAGTTTTCCTCCTACAATGAGCAGTTCTTC
CASSLQFSSYNEQFF
>TRBJ1-6|-|-|TRBV4-1
TGCGCCAGCAGCCAATCTCTCAGGGTAGTAAGGAATTCACCCCTCCACTTT
CASSQSLRVVRNSPLHF
>TRBJ2-1|-|TRBD2|TRBV7-2
TGTGCCAGCAGCCCGCAGGGCGGGGGAAACCAAGAGCAGTTCTTC
CASSPQGGGNQEQFF
>TRBJ1-1|-|-|TRBV28
TGTGCCAGCACCTCCCCCGGGGGCACTGAAGCTTTCTTT
CASTSPGGTEAFF
>TRBJ2-5|-|TRBD2|TRBV25-1
TGTGCCAGCAGTGAATATGGACTAGCCTACTTC
CASSEYGLAYF
>TRBJ2-1|-|TRBD1|TRBV9
TGTGCCAGCAGCGTAGGGACAGGGTCCTACAATGAGCAGTTCTTC
CASSVGTGSYNEQFF
>TRBJ2-7|-|-|TRBV7-2
TGTGCCAGCAGCTTAGGCCCACTCAGGGTTGACGAGCAGTACTTC
CASSLGPLRVDEQYF
>TRBJ2-7|-|TRBD1|TRBV5-4
TGTGCCAGCAGCTTGGGGACAGGGCTAATCCCCTACGAGCAGTACTTC
CASSLGTGLIPYEQYF
>TRBJ2-5|few|-|TRBV11-2
TGTGCCAGCAGCGGGCGACAGGCTGAAGAGACCCAGTACTTC
CASSGRQAEETQYF
>TRBJ1-2|few|TRBD1|TRBV7-9
TGTGCCAGCAGCCGAGGGACAGGGGGAGGCTACACCTTC
CASSRGTGGGYTF
>TRBJ2-1|few|TRBD1|TRBV6-1
TGTGCCAGCAGTGAAATCTGGACAGGGGCCCGCAATGAGCAGTTCTTC
CASSEIWTGARNEQFF
>TRBJ2-7|-|-|TRBV7-9
TGTGCCAGCAGCTTACACGGACGGGACTTC
CASSLHGRDF
>TRBJ1-5|-|-|TRBV18
TGTGCCAGCTCCAACCAGGAGTCAGCTAGCAATCAGCCCCAGCATTTT
CASSNQESASNQPQHF
>TRBJ1-2|few|-|TRBV29-1
TGCAGCGTTGAACTAGCTAACTATGGCTACACCTTC
CSVELANYGYTF
>TRBJ1-2|-|-|TRBV6-5
TGTGCCAGCAGTTACTCGTGGCAGGGTGTTGACTATGGCTACACCTTC
CASSYSWQGVDYGYTF
>TRBJ2-7|few|TRBD1|TRBV6-1
TGTGCCAGCAGTGAATCCAGACAGGGTGAATACGAGCAGTACTTC
CASSESRQGEYEQYF
>TRBJ1-2|-|-|TRBV4-3
TGCGCCAGCAGCCAAGTTTTGACAAGTAACTATGGCTACACCTTC
CASSQVLTSNYGYTF
>TRBJ1-5|-|-|TRBV2
TGTGCCAGCAGTGAAGAGGGGCAGCCGCAGCCCCAGCATTTT
CASSEEGQPQPQHF
>TRBJ1-1|few|-|TRBV18
TGTGCCAGCTCACCACGAAGAGGGTCAGACAAAGGTACTGAAGCTTTCTTT
CASSPRRGSDKGTEAFF
>TRBJ1-2|-|-|TRBV4-1
TGCGCCAGCAGCCAAGGGGGGATGAACTATGGCTACACCTTC
CASSQGGMNYGYTF
>TRBJ1-1|few|-|TRBV7-9
TGTGCCAGCAGCCCTCGGACAGATGATGAAGCTTTCTTT
CASSPRTDDEAFF
>TRBJ2-2|-|-|TRBV7-2
TGTGCCAGCAGACCAGGGACCGGCACCGGGGAGCTGTTTTTT
CASRPGTGTGELFF
>TRBJ1-5|few|-|TRBV5-6
TGTGCCAGCAGTAACCAGGGGCAGCCCCAGCATTTT
CASSNQGQPQHF
>TRBJ2-7|-|TRBD1|TRBV19
TGTGCCAGTAGTCTGGGACAGGGGGGCCCCTACGAGCAGTACTTC
CASSLGQGGPYEQYF
>TRBJ2-3|-|TRBD2|TRBV29-1
TGCAGCGCCAAACTAGCGTTGGACACAGATACGCAGTATTTT
CSAKLALDTDTQYF
>TRBJ2-7|-|TRBD2|TRBV5-1
TGCGCCAGCAGCCGACCCCTAGCGGGGGGGGTGGACGAGCAGTACTTC
CASSRPLAGGVDEQYF
>TRBJ1-3|few|-|TRBV9
TGTGCCAGCAGCTCAGAGGTCTCTGGAAACACCATATATTTT
CASSSEVSGNTIYF
>TRBJ2-2|few|TRBD2|TRBV11-2
TGTGCCAGCAGTTCCAGCGGGGGCTATAACACCGGGGAGCTGTTTTTT
CASSSSGGYNTGELFF
>TRBJ2-2|few|TRBD1|TRBV9
TGTGCCAGCAGCTCTGGACAGGGGGCGAACACCGGGGAGCTGTTTTTT
CASSSGQGANTGELFF
>TRBJ2-1|few|-|TRBV7-9
TGTGCCAGCAGCTTCGACTACAATGAGCAGTTCTTC
CASSFDYNEQFF
>TRBJ2-3|-|TRBD1|TRBV9
TGTGCCAGCAGCGTAGGGGGGACAGGGTATTTCCCAGATACGCAGTATTTT
CASSVGGTGYFPDTQYF
>TRBJ2-7|-|TRBD1|TRBV7-2
TGTGCCAGCAGCCCCGGGACAGGGGACAAGCAGTACTTC
CASSPGTGDKQYF
>TRBJ2-7|-|TRBD1|TRBV30
TGTGCCTGGAGTGTGAGGGGGCCCTCCTACGAGCAGTACTTC
CAWSVRGPSYEQYF
>TRBJ2-7|-|-|TRBV6-1
TGTGCCAGCAAGGGGCCTCCATACTACGAGCAGTACTTC
CASKGPPYYEQYF
>TRBJ2-3|-|-|TRBV7-9
TGTGCCAGCAGCCCCCGCGCGACAGGAGCAACAGATACGCAGTATTTT
CASSPRATGATDTQYF
>TRBJ1-2|-|-|TRBV10-3
TGTGCCATCAGTGAGTCTACAGGTTATGGCTACACCTTC
CAISESTGYGYTF
>TRBJ1-4|few|-|TRBV20-1
TGCAGTGCTCAGGTTGGAGAAAAACTGTTTTTT
CSAQVGEKLFF
>TRBJ2-7|few|-|TRBV27
TGTGCTGTAAGAGGACTTGGGGAGCAGTACTTC
CAVRGLGEQYF
>TRBJ2-7|-|TRBD1|TRBV5-8
TGTGCCAGCAGCCGGGAATATGACAGGGGGCAGAACGAGCAGTACTTC
CASSREYDRGQNEQYF
>TRBJ2-2|few|TRBD2|TRBV7-2
TGTGCCAGCAGCTTTAGCGGGGGAAACACCGGGGAGCTGTTTTTT
CASSFSGGNTGELFF
>TRBJ2-3|few|-|TRBV2
TGTGCCAGCAGCGTCCGGGACCTCACTACAGCTGATACGCAGTATTTT
CASSVRDLTTADTQYF
>TRBJ2-2|-|TRBD2|TRBV7-2
TGTGCCAGCAGCTTGATGACTAGCGCCGCGAACACCGGGGAGCTGTTTTTT
CASSLMTSAANTGELFF
>TRBJ2-2|few|-|TRBV5-1
TGCGCCAGCGGTACCGAGGAATCCGGGGAGCTGTTTTTT
CASGTEESGELFF
>TRBJ2-5|few|-|TRBV20-1
TGCAGTGCTAGAGTTGGGGCCCAGTACTTC
CSARVGAQYF
>TRBJ1-6|-|-|TRBV7-9
TGTGCCAGCAGCCTAAACGCGGATTCACCCCTCCACTTT
CASSLNADSPLHF
>TRBJ2-7|-|TRBD1|TRBV6-5
TGTGCCAGCTTGAGGACAGGGACCTACGAGCAGTACTTC
CASLRTGTYEQYF
>TRBJ2-1|-|-|TRBV7-2
TGTGCCAGCAGCTTAGCCCCCTTGAGACATGAGCAGTTCTTC
CASSLAPLRHEQFF
>TRBJ2-5|-|-|TRBV9
TGTGCCAGCAGCGACCACCTCCCGGGACATCGGGTGCAAGAGACCCAGTACTTC
CASSDHLPGHRVQETQYF
>TRBJ2-6|-|-|TRBV10-3
TGTGCCATCAGTCCCCAGCTGGGGGTTCCCGCCGGGGCCAACGTCCTGACTTTC
CAISPQLGVPAGANVLTF
>TRBJ2-7|-|-|TRBV5-4
TGTGCCAGCAGCTTGGTAGGGAAGGGGTACGAGCAGTACTTC
CASSLVGKGYEQYF
>TRBJ2-1|-|TRBD1|TRBV30
TGTGCCTGGAGTGGAGGACAGGGGGCCTACAATGAGCAGTTCTTC
CAWSGGQGAYNEQFF
>TRBJ1-2|few|-|TRBV19
TGTGCCAGTAGTTACGACAGCAGTCAATATGGCTACACCTTC
CASSYDSSQYGYTF
>TRBJ2-7|-|TRBD1|TRBV6-5
TGTGCCAGCAGTTACCAACAGGGGTCTACCTACGAGCAGTACTTC
CASSYQQGSTYEQYF
>TRBJ1-3|-|-|TRBV5-1
TGCGCCAGCAGCTCCAGGGACCCTGGAAACACCATATATTTT
CASSSRDPGNTIYF
>TRBJ2-7|-|-|TRBV18
TGTGCCAGCTCACCACCCGGGGGCACCGCCTACGAGCAGTACTTC
CASSPPGGTAYEQYF
>TRBJ2-5|-|-|TRBV9
TGTGCCAGCAGCGTGGACCGCGGGGAAGAGACCCAGTACTTC
CASSVDRGEETQYF
>TRBJ2-7|few|TRBD1|TRBV7-2
TGTGCCGGCGAGGTCAGGGGGCCCTCCTACGAGCAGTACTTC
CAGEVRGPSYEQYF
>TRBJ1-5|few|-|TRBV11-2
TGTGCCAGCAGCTTAAATGGCATCACAAATCAGCCCCAGCATTTT
CASSLNGITNQPQHF